These T cell receptor beta chains were read from a single sample in a study of response to subunit inactivated influenza vaccine. TCRdb re-analysed the RT-PCR reads in MiXCR, keeping a single row per CDR3 protein. The repertoire holds 500,000 to 600,000 distinct CDR3 sequences, with over 10% as singletons. Material: PBMCs from blood, obtained around seven weeks after vaccination. Receptor source: a man aged 50 to 59 who received an inactivated influenza vaccine. CDR3s leave out the opening cysteine and the closing phenylalanine or tryptophan. The order of the fields is clone size, J gene, V gene, CDR3 protein. Size is stated for part of the rows, as once, few or many counts, or as a class when the clone is expanded.

size: .
J: TRBJ2-5
V: TRBV6-2/TRBV6-3
CDR3: ASSYSLRSVTETQY

size: few
J: TRBJ2-7
V: TRBV29-1
CDR3: SVETVQGQIREQY

size: few
J: TRBJ2-3
V: TRBV10-3
CDR3: AISPSGSTDTQY

size: few
J: TRBJ1-5
V: TRBV20-1
CDR3: SASFRSNQPQH

size: few
J: TRBJ1-3
V: TRBV12-3/TRBV12-4
CDR3: ASSLRSGGPGNTIY

size: few
J: TRBJ1-1
V: TRBV4-1
CDR3: ASSHGGQLNTEAF

size: .
J: TRBJ2-7
V: TRBV20-1
CDR3: SAKSGTTYEQY

size: .
J: TRBJ2-1
V: TRBV5-1
CDR3: ASGPGNSYNEQF

size: .
J: TRBJ1-2
V: TRBV6-5
CDR3: ASSYTGQGRYGYT

size: few
J: TRBJ2-7
V: TRBV7-9
CDR3: ASSGGLHEQY

size: many
J: TRBJ2-3
V: TRBV12-3/TRBV12-4
CDR3: ASSLVKLAGATDTQY

size: many
J: TRBJ1-2
V: TRBV28
CDR3: ASSLGGGSGYGYT

size: few
J: TRBJ1-1
V: TRBV7-2
CDR3: ASSFRTGANTEAF

size: few
J: TRBJ2-7
V: TRBV11-3
CDR3: ASSVRDGYEQY

size: .
J: TRBJ2-1
V: TRBV6-1
CDR3: ASIHRREGRYEQF

size: few
J: TRBJ2-7
V: TRBV7-2
CDR3: ASSPRGSGRAYEQY

size: .
J: TRBJ1-2
V: TRBV20-1
CDR3: SALLGNYNYGYT

size: many
J: TRBJ1-5
V: TRBV7-8
CDR3: ASSLAPTAYQPQH

size: few
J: TRBJ2-5
V: TRBV24-1
CDR3: ATSDGDRGHQETQY

size: many
J: TRBJ1-2
V: TRBV24-1
CDR3: ATSDPGQNYGYT

size: .
J: TRBJ2-7
V: TRBV20-1
CDR3: SARRDLSYEQY

size: once
J: TRBJ2-7
V: TRBV20-1
CDR3: SAGGTSSYEQY

size: few
J: TRBJ1-1
V: TRBV5-1
CDR3: ATHLGQYYMNTEAF

size: .
J: TRBJ2-5
V: TRBV5-1
CDR3: ASSLMIRDSQETQY

size: .
J: TRBJ1-2
V: TRBV5-1
CDR3: ASSLETGLNYGYT

size: many
J: TRBJ2-5
V: TRBV5-1
CDR3: ASSSGLAGGRLETQY

size: .
J: TRBJ2-1
V: TRBV6-2/TRBV6-3
CDR3: ASSGREAGVPSLDEQF

size: many
J: TRBJ1-2
V: TRBV12-3/TRBV12-4
CDR3: ASTSGFMGYT

size: .
J: TRBJ1-1
V: TRBV12-3/TRBV12-4
CDR3: ASSLPGVEAF

size: .
J: TRBJ2-5
V: TRBV11-2
CDR3: ASSPLPGQGKETQY

size: few
J: TRBJ2-3
V: TRBV5-1
CDR3: ASSLTGTGKDTQY

size: .
J: TRBJ1-5
V: TRBV20-1
CDR3: SARGSTGILTNQPQH

size: .
J: TRBJ2-5
V: TRBV4-3
CDR3: ASSQDLPSGRRSQETQY

size: .
J: TRBJ1-5
V: TRBV4-1
CDR3: ASSQVVSIPRKGNQPQH

size: .
J: TRBJ1-2
V: TRBV12-3/TRBV12-4
CDR3: ASSRGVGGGYGYT

size: many
J: TRBJ1-5
V: TRBV27
CDR3: ASSWVNQPQH

size: few
J: TRBJ2-1
V: TRBV5-4
CDR3: ASSLGSGRASNEQF

size: few
J: TRBJ2-3
V: TRBV28
CDR3: ASSAWDRVAATDTQY

size: few
J: TRBJ1-5
V: TRBV5-1
CDR3: ASSLVGGNNQPQH

size: .
J: TRBJ2-7
V: TRBV6-1
CDR3: ASTGTGGYEQY

size: .
J: TRBJ2-7
V: TRBV7-9
CDR3: ASNLGTALVEQY

size: few
J: TRBJ2-5
V: TRBV7-2
CDR3: ASSLLGLAGAQETQY

size: .
J: TRBJ2-5
V: TRBV5-1
CDR3: ASSFRHEQTQY

size: .
J: TRBJ2-3
V: TRBV3-1
CDR3: ASSQGSRRGSTDTQY